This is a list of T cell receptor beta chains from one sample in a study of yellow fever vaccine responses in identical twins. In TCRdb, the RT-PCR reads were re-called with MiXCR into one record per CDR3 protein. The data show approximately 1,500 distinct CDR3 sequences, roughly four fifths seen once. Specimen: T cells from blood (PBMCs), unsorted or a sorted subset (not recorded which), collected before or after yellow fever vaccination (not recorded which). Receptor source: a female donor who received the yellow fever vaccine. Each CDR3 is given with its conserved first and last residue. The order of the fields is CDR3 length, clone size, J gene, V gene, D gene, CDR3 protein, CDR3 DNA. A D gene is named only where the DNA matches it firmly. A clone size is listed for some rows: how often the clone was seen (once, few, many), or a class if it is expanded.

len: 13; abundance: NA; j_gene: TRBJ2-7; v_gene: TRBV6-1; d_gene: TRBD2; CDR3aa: CASRGGRGDEQYF; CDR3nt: TGTGCCAGCAGGGGCGGGAGGGGAGACGAGCAGTACTTC
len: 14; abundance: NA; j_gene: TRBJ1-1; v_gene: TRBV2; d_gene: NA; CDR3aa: CASSDGPGWTEAFF; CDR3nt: TGTGCCAGCAGTGATGGTCCCGGTTGGACTGAAGCTTTCTTT
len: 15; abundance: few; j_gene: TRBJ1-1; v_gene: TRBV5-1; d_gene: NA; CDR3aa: CASSSQSPKNTEAFF; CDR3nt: TGCGCCAGCAGCTCACAGAGCCCCAAGAACACTGAAGCTTTCTTT
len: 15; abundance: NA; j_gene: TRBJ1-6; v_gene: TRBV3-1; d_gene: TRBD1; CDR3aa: CASSPADRGNSPLHF; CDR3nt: TGTGCCAGCAGCCCCGCGGACAGGGGAAATTCACCCCTCCACTTT
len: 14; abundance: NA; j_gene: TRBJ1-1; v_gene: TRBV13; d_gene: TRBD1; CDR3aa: CASRKQGASTEAFF; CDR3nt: TGTGCCAGCAGGAAACAGGGGGCGAGCACTGAAGCTTTCTTT
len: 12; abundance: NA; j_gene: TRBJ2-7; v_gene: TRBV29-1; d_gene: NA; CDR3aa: CSVVAPYYEQYF; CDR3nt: TGCAGCGTGGTAGCGCCTTACTACGAGCAGTACTTC
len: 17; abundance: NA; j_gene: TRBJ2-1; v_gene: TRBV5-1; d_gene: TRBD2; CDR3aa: CASSNLPAGTSYNEQFF; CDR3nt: TGCGCCAGCAGCAACTTACCAGCGGGGACTTCATACAATGAGCAGTTCTTC
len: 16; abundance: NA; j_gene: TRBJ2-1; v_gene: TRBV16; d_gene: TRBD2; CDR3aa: CASSKGGLAGVKEQFF; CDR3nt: TGTGCCAGCAGCAAAGGAGGACTAGCGGGAGTGAAGGAGCAGTTCTTC
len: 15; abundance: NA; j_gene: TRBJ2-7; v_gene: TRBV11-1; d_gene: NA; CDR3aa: CASSATTLSSYEQYF; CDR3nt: TGTGCCAGCAGCGCCACGACCCTGAGCTCCTACGAGCAGTACTTC
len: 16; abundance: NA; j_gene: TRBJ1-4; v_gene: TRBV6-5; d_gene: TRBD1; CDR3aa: CASSYSSAGGNEKLFF; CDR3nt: TGTGCCAGCAGTTACTCGAGTGCAGGGGGCAACGAAAAACTGTTTTTT
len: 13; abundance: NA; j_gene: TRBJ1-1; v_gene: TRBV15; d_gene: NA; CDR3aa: CATSETDGTEAFF; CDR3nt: TGTGCCACCAGTGAAACGGACGGGACTGAAGCTTTCTTT
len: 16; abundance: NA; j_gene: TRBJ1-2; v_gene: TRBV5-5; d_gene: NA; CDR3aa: CASSLGTLRANYGYTF; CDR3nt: TGTGCCAGCAGCTTAGGCACACTGCGGGCTAACTATGGCTACACCTTC
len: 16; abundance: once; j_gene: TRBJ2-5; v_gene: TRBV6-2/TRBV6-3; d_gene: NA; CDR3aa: CASSYPAGEGQETQYF; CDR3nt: TGTGCCAGCAGTTACCCCGCCGGCGAGGGACAAGAGACCCAGTACTTC
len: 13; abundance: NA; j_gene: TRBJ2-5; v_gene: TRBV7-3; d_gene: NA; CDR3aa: CASSSGLLETQYF; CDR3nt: TGTGCCAGCAGCTCGGGACTGTTAGAGACCCAGTACTTC
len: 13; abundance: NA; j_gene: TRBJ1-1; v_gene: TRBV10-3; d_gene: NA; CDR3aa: CAISEQIENEAFF; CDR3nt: TGTGCCATCAGTGAGCAGATAGAAAATGAAGCTTTCTTT
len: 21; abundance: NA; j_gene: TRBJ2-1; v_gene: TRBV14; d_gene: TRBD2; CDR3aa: CASSPYPGLAGTQSSYNEQFF; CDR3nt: TGTGCCAGCAGCCCATACCCCGGACTAGCGGGGACACAGAGCTCCTACAATGAGCAGTTCTTC
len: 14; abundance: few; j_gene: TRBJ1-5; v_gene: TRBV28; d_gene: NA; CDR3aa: CASSFNRDIQPQHF; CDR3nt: TGTGCCAGCAGTTTCAACAGGGATATTCAGCCCCAGCATTTT
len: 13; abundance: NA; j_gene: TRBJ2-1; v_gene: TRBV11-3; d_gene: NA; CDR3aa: CASSSAVYNEQFF; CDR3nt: TGTGCCAGCAGCTCCGCCGTCTACAATGAGCAGTTCTTC
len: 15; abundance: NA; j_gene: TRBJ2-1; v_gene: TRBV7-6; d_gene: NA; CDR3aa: CACSPSPSDYNEQFF; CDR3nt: TGTGCTTGCAGCCCTTCCCCTTCAGACTACAATGAGCAGTTCTTC
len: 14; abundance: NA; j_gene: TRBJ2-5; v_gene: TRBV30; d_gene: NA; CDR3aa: CAWGVGESGETQYF; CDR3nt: TGTGCCTGGGGCGTCGGGGAGTCCGGGGAGACCCAGTACTTC
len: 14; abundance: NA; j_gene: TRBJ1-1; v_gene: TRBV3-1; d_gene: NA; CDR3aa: CASSPGNLNTEAFF; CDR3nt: TGTGCCAGCAGCCCAGGGAACCTGAACACTGAAGCTTTCTTT
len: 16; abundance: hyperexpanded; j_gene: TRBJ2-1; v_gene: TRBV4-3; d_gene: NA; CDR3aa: CASSQDALSSYNEQFF; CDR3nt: TGCGCCAGCAGCCAAGATGCGTTAAGCTCCTACAATGAGCAGTTCTTC
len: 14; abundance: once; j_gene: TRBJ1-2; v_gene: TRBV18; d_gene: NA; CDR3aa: CASSPPAANYGYTF; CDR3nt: TGTGCCAGCTCACCACCCGCAGCCAACTATGGCTACACCTTC
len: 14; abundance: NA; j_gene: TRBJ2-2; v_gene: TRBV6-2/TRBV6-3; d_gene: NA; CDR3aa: CASRRTEVVGELFF; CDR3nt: TGTGCCAGCAGACGGACGGAAGTGGTCGGGGAGCTGTTTTTT
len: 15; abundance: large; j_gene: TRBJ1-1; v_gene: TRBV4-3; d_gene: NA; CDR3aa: CASSQDSLGQAEAFF; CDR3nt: TGCGCCAGCAGCCAAGATAGTCTGGGTCAGGCTGAAGCTTTCTTT
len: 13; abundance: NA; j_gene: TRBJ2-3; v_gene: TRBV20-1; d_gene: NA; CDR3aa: CSARLASADTQYF; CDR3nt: TGCAGTGCTAGGCTAGCGTCCGCAGATACGCAGTATTTT
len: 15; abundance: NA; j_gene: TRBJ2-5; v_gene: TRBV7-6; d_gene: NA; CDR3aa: CASSSGMTGKETQYF; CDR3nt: TGTGCCAGCAGCTCCGGAATGACAGGAAAAGAGACCCAGTACTTC
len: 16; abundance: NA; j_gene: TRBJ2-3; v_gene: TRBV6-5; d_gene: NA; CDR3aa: CASSSHRELIADTQYF; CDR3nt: TGTGCCAGCAGTTCTCACAGGGAGCTCATAGCAGATACGCAGTATTTT
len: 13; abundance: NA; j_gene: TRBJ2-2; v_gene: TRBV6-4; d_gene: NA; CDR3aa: CASSDFDTGELFF; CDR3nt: TGTGCCAGCAGTGATTTCGACACCGGGGAGCTGTTTTTT
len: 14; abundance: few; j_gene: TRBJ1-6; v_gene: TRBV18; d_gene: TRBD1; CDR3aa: CASSRGTDNSPLHF; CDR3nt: TGTGCCAGCTCACGCGGGACAGACAATTCACCCCTCCACTTT
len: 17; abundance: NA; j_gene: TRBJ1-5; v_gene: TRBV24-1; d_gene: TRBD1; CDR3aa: CATSDFGTGGVHQPQHF; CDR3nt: TGTGCCACCAGTGATTTCGGGACAGGGGGCGTCCATCAGCCCCAGCATTTT
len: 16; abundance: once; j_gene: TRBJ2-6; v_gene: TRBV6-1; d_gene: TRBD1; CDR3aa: CASSEAGGDGANVLTF; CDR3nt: TGTGCCAGCAGTGAGGCAGGGGGCGATGGGGCCAACGTCCTGACTTTC
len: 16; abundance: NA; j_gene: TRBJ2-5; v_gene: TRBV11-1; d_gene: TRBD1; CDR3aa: CASSATDRGGQETQYF; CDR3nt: TGTGCCAGCAGCGCTACGGACAGGGGAGGTCAAGAGACCCAGTACTTC
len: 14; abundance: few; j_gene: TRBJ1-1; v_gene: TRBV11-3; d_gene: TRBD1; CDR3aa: CASSPGGGNTEAFF; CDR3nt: TGTGCCAGCAGCCCAGGGGGGGGAAACACTGAAGCTTTCTTT
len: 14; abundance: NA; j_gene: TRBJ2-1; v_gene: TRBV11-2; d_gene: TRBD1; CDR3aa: CASSSGQGHNEQFF; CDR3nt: TGTGCCAGCAGCTCGGGACAGGGACACAATGAGCAGTTCTTC
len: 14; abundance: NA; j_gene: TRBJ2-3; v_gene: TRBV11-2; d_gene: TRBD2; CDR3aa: CASSPTSGGASQYF; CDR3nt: TGTGCCAGCAGCCCCACTAGCGGGGGGGCCTCGCAGTATTTT
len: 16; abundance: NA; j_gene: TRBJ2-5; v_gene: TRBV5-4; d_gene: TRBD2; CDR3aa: CASSPSPLAGKETQYF; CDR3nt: TGTGCCAGCAGCCCGAGTCCACTAGCGGGGAAGGAGACCCAGTACTTC
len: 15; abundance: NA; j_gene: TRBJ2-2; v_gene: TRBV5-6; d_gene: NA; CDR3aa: CASSLAMGSTGELFF; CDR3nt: TGTGCCAGCAGCTTGGCTATGGGGTCCACCGGGGAGCTGTTTTTT
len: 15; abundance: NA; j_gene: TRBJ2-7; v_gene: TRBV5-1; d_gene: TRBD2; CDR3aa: CASSLVTSGSYEQYF; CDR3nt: TGCGCCAGCAGCTTGGTTACTAGCGGGAGTTACGAGCAGTACTTC
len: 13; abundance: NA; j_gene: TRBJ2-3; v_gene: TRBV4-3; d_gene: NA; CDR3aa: CASSQRVTDTQYF; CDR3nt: TGCGCCAGCAGCCAGCGGGTCACAGATACGCAGTATTTT
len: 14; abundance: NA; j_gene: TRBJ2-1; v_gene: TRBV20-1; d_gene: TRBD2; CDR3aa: CSARKRERAGEQFF; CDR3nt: TGCAGTGCTCGGAAGCGGGAGAGGGCTGGTGAGCAGTTCTTC
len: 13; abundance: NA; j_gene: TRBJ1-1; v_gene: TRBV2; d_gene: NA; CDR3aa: CASSEAERAEAFF; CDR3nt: TGTGCCAGCAGTGAAGCGGAGAGGGCTGAAGCTTTCTTT
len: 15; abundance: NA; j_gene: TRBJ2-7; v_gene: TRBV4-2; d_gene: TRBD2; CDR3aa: CASSDRTSGIGEQYF; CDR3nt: TGTGCCAGCAGCGACAGGACTAGCGGGATTGGAGAGCAGTACTTC
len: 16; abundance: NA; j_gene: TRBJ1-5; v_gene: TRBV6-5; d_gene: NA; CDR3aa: CASSYVREGGLGPQHF; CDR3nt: TGTGCCAGCAGTTACGTTCGGGAGGGAGGCCTCGGGCCCCAGCATTTT
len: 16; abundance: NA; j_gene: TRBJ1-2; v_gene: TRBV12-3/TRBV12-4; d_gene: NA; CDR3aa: CASSPTIVRGGLSYTF; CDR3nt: TGTGCCAGCAGTCCGACCATTGTGAGAGGAGGGTTGAGCTACACCTTC
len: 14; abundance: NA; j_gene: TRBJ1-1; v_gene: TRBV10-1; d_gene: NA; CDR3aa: CASSEGRQNTEAFF; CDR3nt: TGCGCCAGCAGTGAAGGGCGGCAGAACACTGAAGCTTTCTTT
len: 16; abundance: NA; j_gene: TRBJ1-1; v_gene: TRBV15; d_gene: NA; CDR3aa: CATSRDLRTRGTEAFF; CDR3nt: TGTGCCACCAGCAGAGATCTGAGGACGAGGGGGACTGAAGCTTTCTTT
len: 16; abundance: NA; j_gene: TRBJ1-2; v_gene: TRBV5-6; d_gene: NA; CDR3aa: CASSKNSRFIGYGYTF; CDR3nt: TGTGCCAGCAGCAAGAATTCCAGGTTTATTGGGTATGGCTACACCTTC
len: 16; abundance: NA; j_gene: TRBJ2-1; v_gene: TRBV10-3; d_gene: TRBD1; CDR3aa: CAISDSGGQGVNEQFF; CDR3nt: TGTGCCATCAGTGATAGTGGGGGACAGGGGGTGAATGAGCAGTTCTTC
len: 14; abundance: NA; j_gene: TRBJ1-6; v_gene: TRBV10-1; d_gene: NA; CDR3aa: CASSAERSNSPLHF; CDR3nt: TGCGCCAGCAGCGCAGAGAGAAGTAATTCACCCCTCCACTTT
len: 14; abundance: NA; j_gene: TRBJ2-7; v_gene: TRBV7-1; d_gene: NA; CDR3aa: CASSSKRAGHEQYF; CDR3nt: TGTGCCAGCAGCTCGAAGAGGGCCGGCCACGAGCAGTACTTC
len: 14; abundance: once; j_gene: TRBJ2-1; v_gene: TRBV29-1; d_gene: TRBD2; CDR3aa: CSVDRGRALDEQFF; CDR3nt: TGCAGCGTTGACCGCGGGAGGGCCCTCGATGAGCAGTTCTTC
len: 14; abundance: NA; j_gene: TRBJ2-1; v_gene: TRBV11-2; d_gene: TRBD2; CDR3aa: CASMSSSGYNEQFF; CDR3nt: TGTGCCAGCATGAGTTCTAGCGGGTACAATGAGCAGTTCTTC
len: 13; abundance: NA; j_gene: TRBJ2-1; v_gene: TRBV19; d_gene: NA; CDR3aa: CASSIQGPNEQFF; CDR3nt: TGTGCCAGTAGTATCCAGGGTCCCAATGAGCAGTTCTTC
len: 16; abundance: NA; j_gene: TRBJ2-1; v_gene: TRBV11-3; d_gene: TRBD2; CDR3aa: CASSGTSGRARVEQFF; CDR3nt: TGTGCCAGCAGCGGGACTAGCGGGAGGGCTCGGGTTGAGCAGTTCTTC